This T cell receptor beta chain was documented in a study of beta chain features in type 1 diabetes. Investigators reverse transcribed all isolated RNA, so they sequenced expressed TCRB transcripts. Naive, central memory and regulatory T cell samples yielded around 3.3 million reads on average. The assay was immunoSEQ multiplex PCR, and TCRdb's table has in-frame clones only and misses some. The sample has about 99,000 clones; under 30% are singletons. This clone was counted a few times. The target antigen is unknown. General observations from the study: The similarity of naive, central memory and Treg TCRB repertoires appeared greater among patients than among healthy donors. Among patients with Type 1 diabetes, TCRB CDR3s were moderately but significantly shorter in every one of the four CD4+ subsets.

One heparinised blood draw averaging around 120 mL was given by each donor. V shed 7 bases, J shed 2 bases, and the junction held 2 bases outside the gene matches. This CDR3 comprises 13 residues. Germline lookup yields CDR1 SGHAT and CDR2 FQNNGV. The chain couples TRBV11-2 to TRBJ1-3, with 7 bases lining up with TRBD1. This TCR was recovered from a woman in her late teens or twenties with type 1 diabetes. The material sequenced was central memory CD4+ T cells from blood. In DNA, the CDR3 is TGTGCCAGCACAGGGACAGCTGGAAACACCATATATTTT. Protein product: CASTGTAGNTIYF.